This note documents a single T cell receptor beta chain sequence. What it binds is unknown. This entry is derived from a study of shared clonotypes between healthy human individuals. Study results and limitations: The genetic and exposure-history diversity represented was limited by few donors.

The CDR3 runs 14 residues. V shed 7 bases and J shed 0 bases, with 10 bases lying between them. The V gene's germline CDR1 is MDHEN and CDR2 SYDVKM. Deep-level running was used for the assay. TCRdb keeps only in-frame clones here, not all; method: immunoSEQ multiplex PCR. The sample has about 600,000 clones, roughly 97% seen once. V gene TRBV28 combines with J gene TRBJ2-1; D is perhaps TRBD2 (6 bases). Sample: naive CD4+ T cells sorted from blood. Subset specified: CD45RA+ positively selected. The TCR comes from a woman aged 25 to 39 in good health. The chain's CDR3 is CASKEGGSYNEQFF. The CDR3 DNA reads TGTGCCAGCAAGGAGGGAGGCTCCTACAATGAGCAGTTCTTC.